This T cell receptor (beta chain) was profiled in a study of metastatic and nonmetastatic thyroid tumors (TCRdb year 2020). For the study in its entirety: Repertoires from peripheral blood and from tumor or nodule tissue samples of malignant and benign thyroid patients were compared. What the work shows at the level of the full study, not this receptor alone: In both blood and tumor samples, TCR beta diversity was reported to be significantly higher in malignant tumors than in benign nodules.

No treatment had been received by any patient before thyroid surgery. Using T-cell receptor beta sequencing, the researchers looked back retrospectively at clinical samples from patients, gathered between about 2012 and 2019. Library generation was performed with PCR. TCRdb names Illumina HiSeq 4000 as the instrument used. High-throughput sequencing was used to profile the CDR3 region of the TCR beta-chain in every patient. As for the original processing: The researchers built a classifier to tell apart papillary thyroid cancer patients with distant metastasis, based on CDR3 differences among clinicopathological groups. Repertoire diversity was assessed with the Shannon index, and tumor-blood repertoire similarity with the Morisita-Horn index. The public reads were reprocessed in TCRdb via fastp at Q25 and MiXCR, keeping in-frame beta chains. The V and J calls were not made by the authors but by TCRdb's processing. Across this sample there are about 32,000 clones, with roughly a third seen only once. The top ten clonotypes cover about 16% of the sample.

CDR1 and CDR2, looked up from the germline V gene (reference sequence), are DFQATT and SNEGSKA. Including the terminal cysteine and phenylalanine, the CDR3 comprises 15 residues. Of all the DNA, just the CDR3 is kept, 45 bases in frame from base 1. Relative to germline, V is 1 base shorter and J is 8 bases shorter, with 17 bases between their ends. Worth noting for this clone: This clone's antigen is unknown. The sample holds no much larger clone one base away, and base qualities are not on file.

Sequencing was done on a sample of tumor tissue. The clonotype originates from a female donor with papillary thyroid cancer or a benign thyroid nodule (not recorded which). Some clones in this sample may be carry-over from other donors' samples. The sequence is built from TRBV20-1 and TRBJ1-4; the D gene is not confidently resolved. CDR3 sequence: CSARAGETLTEKLFF. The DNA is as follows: TGCAGTGCTAGAGCAGGCGAAACGTTAACGGAAAAACTGTTTTTT.